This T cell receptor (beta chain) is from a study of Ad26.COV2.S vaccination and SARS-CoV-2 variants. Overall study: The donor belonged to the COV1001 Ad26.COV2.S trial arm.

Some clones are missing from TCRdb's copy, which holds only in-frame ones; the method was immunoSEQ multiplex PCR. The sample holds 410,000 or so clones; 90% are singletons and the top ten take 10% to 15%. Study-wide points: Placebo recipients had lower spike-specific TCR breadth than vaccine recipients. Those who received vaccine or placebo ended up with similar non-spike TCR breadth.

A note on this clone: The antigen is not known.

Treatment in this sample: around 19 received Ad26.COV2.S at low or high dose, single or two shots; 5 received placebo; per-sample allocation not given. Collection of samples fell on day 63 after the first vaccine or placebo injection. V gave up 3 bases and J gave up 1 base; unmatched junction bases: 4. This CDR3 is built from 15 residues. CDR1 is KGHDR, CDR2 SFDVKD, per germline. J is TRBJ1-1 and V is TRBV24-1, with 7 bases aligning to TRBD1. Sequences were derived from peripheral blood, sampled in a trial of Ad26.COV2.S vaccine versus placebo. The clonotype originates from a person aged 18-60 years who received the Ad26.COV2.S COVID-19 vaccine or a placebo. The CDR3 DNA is TGTGCCACCAGTGATCCACGACAGGGGAACACTGAAGCTTTCTTT. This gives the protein CATSDPRQGNTEAFF.